A single sample gave rise to the 21 T cell receptor beta chains below, sequenced in a study of T cells in Graves' hyperthyroidism and ophthalmopathy. What was amplified from RNA transcripts were TCR beta CDR3 regions. With the HTBI primer set, the TCR CDR3 went through a first round of RT-PCR. MiXCR, run by TCRdb on the multiplex PCR reads, gives a single entry per CDR3 protein. This sample has roughly 640,000 distinct CDR3 sequences, with around 15% found just once. Sequenced sample: blood. These receptor sequences come from a woman in her 40s with Graves' ophthalmopathy.

The V gene is TRBV12-3 or TRBV12-4, the J gene TRBJ2-1; D possibly corresponds to TRBD1 (5 bases). V dropped 5 bases and J dropped 1 base, with 9 bases sitting between them. This CDR3 contains 14 residues. The DNA for the CDR3 is TGTGCCAGCAGTCCCAGGGTGTCCTACAATGAGCAGTTCTTC. Amino acid sequence: CASSPRVSYNEQFF.

The chain joins TRBV10-2 to TRBJ1-4; D is perhaps TRBD1 (5 bases). Between the trimmed V and J ends, which lost 3 bases and 7 bases, there was a span of 15 bases. CDR1 is WSHSY and CDR2 is SAAADI in the germline V gene. The CDR3 is 15 amino acids. This CDR3 reads CASSEMRQGSEKLFF. CDR3 DNA sequence: TGCGCCAGCAGTGAAATGAGGCAGGGTAGTGAAAAACTGTTTTTT.

This clonotype occurred many times. The J gene is TRBJ2-7, the V gene TRBV20-1, with TRBD2 matching over 7 bases. Germline-derived CDR1 and CDR2 are DFQATT and SNEGSKA (reference sequence). The CDR3 is made up of 14 amino acids. The junction had 5 bases not matched to a gene; V was cut back by 0 bases and J by 3 bases. CDR3 bases: TGCAGTGCTAGAGATAGGACTAGGAGCTACGAGCAGTACTTC. Translation gives CSARDRTRSYEQYF.

V is TRBV11-2 and J is TRBJ1-3; 9 positions match TRBD1. The CDR3 covers 18 residues. Germline-derived CDR1 and CDR2 are SGHAT and FQNNGV. J lost 2 bases, V lost 1 base, and 9 bases had no gene match. CDR3 sequence reads: CASSLVTGTGRPGNTIYF. DNA of the CDR3: TGTGCCAGCAGCTTAGTTACCGGGACAGGGCGACCTGGAAACACCATATATTTT.

This clonotype was counted at least ten times. The rearrangement joins TRBV7-9 to TRBJ1-2; D unclear. V was pared by 5 bases and J by 5 bases, with 18 bases between. Germline lookup yields CDR1 SEHNR and CDR2 FQNEAQ (reference sequence). This CDR3 contains 15 residues. The CDR3 sequence: CASSPPPVAGYGYTF. CDR3 sequence (DNA): TGTGCCAGCAGCCCCCCGCCGGTTGCAGGATATGGCTACACCTTC.

The sample holds many counts of this clonotype. This rearrangement joins TRBV20-1 to TRBJ2-7, with D uncertain. Trimming took off 6 bases at V and 0 bases at J, with 18 bases between the two ends. Germline-derived CDR1 and CDR2 are DFQATT and SNEGSKA (reference sequence). The CDR3 contains 15 residues. The CDR3 region has the DNA TGCAGTGCGACCCCTATAGTCCCGAACTCCTACGAGCAGTACTTC. It encodes CSATPIVPNSYEQYF.

This clonotype was detected many times. V usage is TRBV3-1 and J usage is TRBJ1-1, with a possible D match to TRBD1 (5 bases). Germline CDR1 reads LGHDT; CDR2 reads YNNKEL (reference sequence). Trimming stripped 1 base from V and 2 bases from J, with 11 bases between. The CDR3 consists of 15 residues. For the CDR3, the DNA is TGTGCCAGCAGCCAAGGGGCTGGACATAACACTGAAGCTTTCTTT. Translating gives CASSQGAGHNTEAFF.

This clonotype came up many times. The chain employs TRBV7-3 and TRBJ2-1, with 10 bases aligning to TRBD2. CDR1 and CDR2 from the germline V gene are SGHTA and FQGTGA. The CDR3 length is 15 residues. V shed 5 bases and J 8 bases; nucleotides not matched to a gene: 9. This CDR3 reads CASSVGTSEGDEQFF. The CDR3 coding sequence is TGTGCCAGCAGCGTAGGGACTAGCGAAGGCGATGAGCAGTTCTTC.

This chain uses TRBV10-3 with TRBJ2-1; D gene uncertain. This CDR3 is 14 amino acids long. Trimming cost V 6 bases and J 0 bases, with 9 bases left between them. Per germline, CDR1 ENHRY and CDR2 SYGVKD. The CDR3 region is CAISLESSYNEQFF. CDR3 in DNA: TGTGCCATCAGCTTAGAGAGCTCCTACAATGAGCAGTTCTTC.

This clonotype came up many times. The chain has TRBV2 and TRBJ2-5; 7 nucleotides line up with TRBD2. Germline trimming cut 5 bases from V and 4 bases from J; bases unmatched to any gene: 10. CDR3 length: 15 amino acids. Germline V gene lookup returns CDR1 SNHLY and CDR2 FYNNEI. The CDR3 DNA reads as TGTGCCAGCAGTACGCTAGCGGTGGGGGGAGAGACCCAGTACTTC. Amino acids: CASSTLAVGGETQYF.

This clonotype was detected many times. CDR3 coding DNA: TGTGCCAGCAGTGAGAGTTGGGCAGGGGGGGGGACCCAGTACTTC. Protein: CASSESWAGGGTQYF. The V and J genes are TRBV2 and TRBJ2-5; TRBD1 or TRBD2 may be the D gene (7 bases each). V was trimmed by 3 bases and J by 7 bases, leaving 18 bases between them. The CDR3 covers 15 residues. CDR1 and CDR2 from the germline V gene are SNHLY and FYNNEI.

This clonotype was detected ten times or more. V gene TRBV11-2 combines with J gene TRBJ2-2; TRBD1 is a possible D gene (6 bases). V was shortened by 7 bases and J by 5 bases, with 11 bases between the two germline ends. The V gene's germline CDR1 is SGHAT and CDR2 FQNNGV. This CDR3 is 13 amino acids long. This CDR3 reads CASTVQGTGELFF. The CDR3, as DNA: TGTGCCAGCACCGTACAGGGTACCGGGGAGCTGTTTTTT. The full variable domain, completed using reference TRBV11-2 and TRBJ2-2, is EAGVAQSPRYKIIEKRQSVAFWCNPISGHATLYWYQQILGQGPKLLIQFQNNGVVDDSQLPKDRFSAERLKGVDSTLKIQPAKLEDSAVYLCASTVQGTGELFFGEGSRLTVL.

This clonotype was observed many times. The J gene is TRBJ2-3, the V gene TRBV27; weak D call: TRBD2 (6 bases). V lost 5 bases and J 2 bases, leaving 17 bases between the germline ends. The germline CDR1 and CDR2 sequences are MNHEY and SMNVEV (reference sequence). The CDR3 has 16 amino acids. The CDR3 nucleotides read TGTGCCAGCAGTCCCCATGGCAGGGAGGACACAGATACGCAGTATTTT. This encodes CASSPHGREDTDTQYF.

This chain links TRBV20-1 with TRBJ2-2, with TRBD2 identical over 9 bases. Per the germline V gene, CDR1 is DFQATT and CDR2 is SNEGSKA (reference sequence). Trimming took 6 bases from V and 4 from J; bases not matched to a gene: 9. This CDR3 is 15 amino acids long. The CDR3 bases are TGCAGTGCACCTACTAGCGGGCAGGGCACCGGGGAGCTGTTTTTT. It encodes CSAPTSGQGTGELFF.

The V and J genes are TRBV28 and TRBJ2-7, with 8 bases aligning to TRBD1. The CDR3 has 15 amino acids. V lost 5 bases to trimming and J lost 5 bases; unmatched junction nucleotides: 11. The V gene's germline CDR1 is MDHEN and CDR2 SYDVKM. DNA of the CDR3: TGTGCCAGCAGTACGCCCCAGGGGGCGAGGGACGAGCAGTACTTC. It translates to CASSTPQGARDEQYF.

This clonotype appeared many times. The chain has TRBV6-1 and TRBJ1-2; 7 bases map to TRBD1. Trimming at V came to 4 bases and at J to 5 bases, leaving 10 bases not matched to a gene. There are 15 residues in the CDR3. Germline V lookup: CDR1 MNHNS, CDR2 SASEGT. CDR3 loop: CASSAWEGGNYGYTF. The CDR3 nucleotides are TGTGCCAGCAGTGCCTGGGAAGGGGGCAATTATGGCTACACCTTC.

This clonotype was recorded a few times. V and J are TRBV29-1 and TRBJ2-5; a possible D gene is TRBD2 (6 bases). V lost 4 bases to trimming and J lost 1 base, with 13 bases between them. Germline V gene data show CDR1 as SQVTM and CDR2 as ANQGSEA. The CDR3 contains 14 residues. DNA for the CDR3: TGCAGCGTTGTAAGGGGAGGCCCCCAAGAGACCCAGTACTTC. The encoded protein is CSVVRGGPQETQYF.

This clonotype has at least ten counts. CDR3 residues: CASSLIAGEETQYF. In DNA form, the CDR3 reads TGTGCCAGCAGCTTAATCGCGGGAGAAGAGACCCAGTACTTC. The chain is built from TRBV11-2 and TRBJ2-5, with TRBD2 identical over 7 bases. Germline V gene sequence: CDR1 SGHAT, CDR2 FQNNGV. The CDR3 contains 14 residues. Trimming at V came to 2 bases and at J to 3 bases, leaving 3 bases not matched to a gene.

This clonotype has only a few counts. The chain combines TRBV29-1 with TRBJ1-4; 7 nucleotides align to TRBD1. The CDR3 totals 12 residues. Germline assignment: CDR1 SQVTM and CDR2 ANQGSEA. Unmatched junction bases numbered 9, after V lost 7 bases and J lost 10 bases. The CDR3 nucleotides read TGCAGCGGACCGACAGGGAGAGGAAAACTGTTTTTT. This translates into CSGPTGRGKLFF.

In this sample, this clonotype turned up many times. The chain recombines TRBV12-3 or TRBV12-4 with TRBJ2-2; TRBD2 matches 13 bases. The V gene end was trimmed by 5 bases and the J gene end by 4 bases; junction bases not matched to a gene: 7. This CDR3 has 17 amino acids. The DNA of the CDR3 is TGTGCCAGCAGTCCCATTACTAGCGGGAGGGCCACCGGGGAGCTGTTTTTT. Its translation is CASSPITSGRATGELFF.

This clonotype was counted ten times or more. This chain uses TRBV12-3 or TRBV12-4 with TRBJ1-1; perhaps TRBD1 as D (5 bases). The CDR3 is 15 amino acids. V dropped 3 bases and J dropped 0 bases, with 11 bases sitting between them. CDR3 loop: CASSLGRNLNTEAFF. In nucleotides, the CDR3 is TGTGCCAGCAGTTTGGGACGGAACCTGAACACTGAAGCTTTCTTT.